The sequence of this T cell receptor beta chain was determined in a study of T cell repertoires in ileal Crohn's disease. As for the study in general: 35% were active smokers at surgery; median disease duration was roughly eight years.

A word on this clone: No antigen is known for it.

Whole-study results and caveats: Endoscopic recurrence occurred in every patient whose clonality exceeded 26.8%. Compared with CD4 T cells, sorted CD8 cells carried more expanded clones.

Time point defined: neoterminal ileum biopsy at postoperative endoscopy, about 6 months after surgery. The data were produced by immunoSEQ multiplex PCR, yet TCRdb's version contains in-frame clones alone and is incomplete. Here the sample spans about 60,000 clones, roughly nine tenths being singletons. Germline-derived CDR1 and CDR2 are SGDLS and YYNGEE. Deletions cut 4 bases from V and 5 bases from J, with 18 bases between. The CDR3 has 15 residues. Input material: ileal tissue. This receptor was obtained from an adult with Crohn's disease. The rearrangement uses TRBV9 and TRBJ2-5; TRBD1 is a possible D gene (6 bases). CDR3 DNA sequence: TGTGCCAGCAGCAGCCGGGACACAACGTTCGAGACCCAGTACTTC. It is translated as CASSSRDTTFETQYF.